These 3 T cell receptor beta chains originate from one sample sequenced in a study of T cells in women clearing cervical HPV infection. The assay was immunoSEQ multiplex PCR, and TCRdb's table has in-frame clones only and misses some. Its table lists tens of thousands of clones. Specimen: blood buffy coat. These receptors originate from a woman between 18 and 70 years old with a cervical HPV16 infection that either progressed to CIN3+ or cleared (not recorded which).

In the case of this clone: The CDR3 extends 3 residues past the end of the read, so its final part is completed from the germline J gene. The rearrangement uses TRBV7-2 and TRBJ1-5; D remains unclear. This CDR3 is built from 13 residues. The V end lost 5 bases, the J end lost 4 bases, and 9 bases lay between the germline ends. CDR1 SGHTA and CDR2 FQGNSA come from the germline V gene. The CDR3: CASSTWANQPQHF. The CDR3 DNA, read in part, is TGTGCCAGCAGCACCTGGGCAAATCAGCCC.

Comments on this clone: Read coverage stops 3 residues before the CDR3 terminus; the germline J gene supplies the remainder. The V call is TRBV2, the J call TRBJ2-1, with 11 bases matching TRBD2. J gave up 6 bases and V 4 bases, and 14 bases lay outside the gene matches. Per germline, CDR1 SNHLY and CDR2 FYNNEI. The CDR3 totals 18 residues. CDR3 protein: CASSGGGGRLAGSNEQFF. Partial CDR3 DNA: TGTGCCAGCAGTGGAGGGGGGGGGAGACTAGCGGGATCCAATGAG.

The CDR3 protein is CASTRAAGWDYGYTF. Partial CDR3 DNA: TGTGCCAGCACCCGAGCAGCAGGTTGGGACTATGGC. This chain connects TRBV5-8 to TRBJ1-2; D gene unclear. The CDR3 end lies 3 residues beyond the end of the read and is filled in from the germline J gene. The CDR3 runs to 15 residues. Per germline, CDR1 SGHTS and CDR2 YDEGEE. V was clipped by 6 bases and J by 3 bases, with 18 bases between them. The variable domain in full, with the rest retrieved from reference TRBV5-8 and TRBJ1-2, is EAGVTQSPTHLIKTRGQQATLRCSPISGHTSVYWYQQALGLGLQFLLWYDEGEERNRGNFPPRFSGRQFPNYSSELNVNALELEDSALYLCASTRAAGWDYGYTFGSGTRLTVV.